This record concerns one TCR beta chain sequence. Its cognate antigen is unknown. Germline values: CDR1 MNHEY, CDR2 SVGAGI. Trimming removed 5 bases at V and 6 bases at J, with 11 bases between. This CDR3 has 13 amino acids. The sample is drawn from a study of T cell responses to AZD1222 COVID-19 vaccine. Study-wide background: Some second doses came at about 4 weeks and others at about 12 weeks; these were pooled. Study-wide results and limits: Regions 160-218 and 743-854 dominated among vaccine-associated CD4 TCRs spanning spike. Spike-specific TCRs gained breadth and depth after people received two AZD1222 doses. Baseline serology detected seropositivity in only six AZD1222 recipients.

Sequenced by immunoSEQ multiplex PCR; TCRdb stores in-frame clones only, minus some. This table has 100,000 or so clones, around nine tenths appearing once. The chain combines TRBV6-5 with TRBJ2-1; D perhaps matches TRBD1 (6 bases). The sequenced sample was peripheral blood, obtained on day 0 of AZD1222 vaccination. This clonotype was obtained from an adult in good health. The CDR3 DNA sequence: TGTGCCAGCAGTCCGGGACACCGCAATGAGCAGTTCTTC. Amino acid sequence: CASSPGHRNEQFF.